This entry lists 15 T cell receptor beta chains sequenced from one sample in a study of blood T cell repertoires in COVID-19. The repertoire was sequenced with immunoSEQ multiplex PCR; TCRdb's copy has only in-frame clones and lacks some. The sample records about 70,000 clones, roughly three quarters being singletons. Sequencing input: peripheral blood. These receptors came from a woman aged 60-75 years with acute or convalescent COVID-19.

The gene calls are TRBV11-3 and TRBJ2-7; 8 nucleotides agree with TRBD1. Germline V gives CDR1 SGHNT, CDR2 YENEEA. This CDR3 comprises 16 residues. Losses at the gene ends were 6 bases for V and 1 base for J; bases not matched to a gene: 11. CDR3 coding DNA: TGTGCCAGCAGTTTAATGACAGGGGCGCAATCCTACGAGCAGTACTTC. Translating gives CASSLMTGAQSYEQYF.

This chain links TRBV5-1 with TRBJ2-3; 8 nucleotides match TRBD2. Germline trimming cut 4 bases from V and 5 bases from J; bases unmatched to any gene: 15. CDR3 length: 17 amino acids. The germline V gene has CDR1 SGHRS and CDR2 YFSETQ. As DNA, the CDR3 is TGCGCCAGCAGCCGGACGGAACTAGCGGAGGAGGGAGATACGCAGTATTTT. Translated, it gives CASSRTELAEEGDTQYF.

This clone was picked up one time. V is TRBV2 and J is TRBJ1-5; no reliable D call. Trimming cost V 6 bases and J 4 bases, with 7 bases left between them. The CDR3 loop spans 12 amino acids. Germline V gives CDR1 SNHLY, CDR2 FYNNEI. The CDR3 nucleotides read TGTGCCAGCAGGGAACAGAATCAGCCCCAGCATTTT. Amino acid sequence: CASREQNQPQHF.

This rearrangement joins TRBV13 to TRBJ2-6, with D perhaps matching TRBD1 (5 bases). V lost 1 base, J lost 0 bases, and 7 bases lay in between. CDR3 length equals 16 residues. The V gene's germline CDR1 is PRHDT and CDR2 FYEKMQ (reference sequence). In DNA, the CDR3 is TGTGCCAGCAGCTTAGCGACAGCCTCTGGGGCCAACGTCCTGACTTTC. This codes for CASSLATASGANVLTF.

The chain couples TRBV3-1 (or the pseudogene TRBV3-2) to TRBJ2-3, with TRBD2 identical over 15 bases. V lost 4 bases to trimming and J lost 6 bases; unmatched junction nucleotides: 5. Germline assignment: CDR1 LGHDT and CDR2 YNNKEL (reference sequence). The CDR3 is made up of 16 amino acids. The CDR3 DNA is TGTGCCAGCAGCCTGGGACTAGCGGGGGGATTGGATACGCAGTATTTT. This translates into CASSLGLAGGLDTQYF.

V gene TRBV28 combines with J gene TRBJ2-6; D perhaps matches TRBD1 (6 bases). Trimming removed 2 bases at V and 0 bases at J, with 14 bases between. The CDR3 is made up of 18 amino acids. Germline V gene sequence: CDR1 MDHEN, CDR2 SYDVKM. CDR3 sequence: CASSLGAGALSGANVLTF. In DNA, the CDR3 is TGTGCCAGCAGTTTAGGGGCAGGGGCCCTCTCTGGGGCCAACGTCCTGACTTTC.

The gene calls are TRBV4-3 and TRBJ2-1; tentatively, D is TRBD2 (6 bases). Germline-derived CDR1 and CDR2 are LGHNA and YSLEER. This CDR3 is built from 17 residues. V was shortened by 0 bases and J by 1 base, with 13 bases between the two germline ends. CDR3 region: CASSQDLPGESYNEQFF. CDR3 bases: TGCGCCAGCAGCCAAGATCTTCCGGGGGAGTCCTACAATGAGCAGTTCTTC.

The chain combines TRBV11-2 with TRBJ1-2; 7 positions agree with TRBD1. Germline CDR1 is SGHAT and CDR2 is FQNNGV. This CDR3 has 15 amino acids. With 5 bases clipped from V and 0 bases from J, the junction kept 6 bases outside the gene matches. The CDR3 region has the DNA TGTGCCAGCAGCCTGGACAGGAAAGCTAACTATGGCTACACCTTC. As protein: CASSLDRKANYGYTF.

The chain joins TRBV5-1 to TRBJ2-7, with a weak D call TRBD1 (5 bases). The V and J ends lost 2 bases and 4 bases respectively, with 13 bases between them. Looked up from germline, CDR1 is SGHRS and CDR2 is YFSETQ. This CDR3 region has 14 residues. The CDR3: CASSFNARVYEQYF. In nucleotides, the CDR3 is TGCGCCAGCAGCTTTAACGCCAGGGTATACGAGCAGTACTTC.

The V call is TRBV7-9, the J call TRBJ1-1; TRBD1 matches 10 bases. Germline CDR1 is SEHNR and CDR2 is FQNEAQ (reference sequence). The junction had 6 bases not matched to a gene; V was cut back by 5 bases and J by 12 bases. CDR3 length: 12 residues. Written as DNA, the CDR3 is TGTGCCAGCAGCCGGGACAGGGGTATAACTTTCTTT. This translates into CASSRDRGITFF.

The chain carries TRBV5-1 and TRBJ2-7, with a possible D match to TRBD2 (6 bases). The V gene's germline CDR1 is SGHRS and CDR2 YFSETQ. CDR3 length: 18 amino acids. Trimming left V 0 bases short and J 1 base short, with 20 bases between. The CDR3 spells CASSLAPKLGLLSYEQYF. The CDR3 nucleotides are TGCGCCAGCAGCTTGGCCCCTAAGTTGGGACTCCTTTCCTACGAGCAGTACTTC.

The chain joins TRBV30 to TRBJ1-1; D gene unclear. V gave up 3 bases and J gave up 6 bases, with 11 bases separating them. CDR1 is GTSNPN and CDR2 is SVGIG in the germline V gene (reference sequence). The CDR3 runs 12 residues. CDR3 DNA: TGTGCCTGGAGGTTCAGGATCGCTGAAGCTTTCTTT. It is translated as CAWRFRIAEAFF. The full variable domain, with the rest looked up from reference TRBV30 and TRBJ1-1, is SQTIHQWPATLVQPVGSPLSLECTVEGTSNPNLYWYRQAAGRGLQLLFYSVGIGQISSEVPQNLSASRPQDRQFILSSKKLLLSDSGFYLCAWRFRIAEAFFGQGTRLTVV.

The CDR3 protein is CASRYEAGTGGEAEQYF. DNA of the CDR3: TGTGCCAGCAGATACGAGGCAGGGACAGGGGGCGAAGCCGAGCAGTACTTC. The chain links TRBV11-2 to TRBJ2-7; the match to TRBD1 covers 12 bases. CDR1 and CDR2 (germline): SGHAT, FQNNGV. After removal of 6 bases from V and 6 bases from J, the junction contained 15 bases not matched to a gene. This CDR3 has 17 amino acids.

The chain uses TRBV7-3 and TRBJ2-1; 7 nucleotides match TRBD2. Looked up from germline, CDR1 is SGHTA and CDR2 is FQGTGA. The V and J ends lost 5 bases and 4 bases, in that order; junction bases with no gene match: 11. The CDR3 contains 16 residues. This CDR3 reads CASSVRAGGGYNEQFF. The CDR3 nucleotides are TGTGCCAGCAGCGTGCGAGCTGGCGGGGGTTACAATGAGCAGTTCTTC.

V is TRBV5-8 and J is TRBJ2-3, with TRBD1 matching over 7 bases. The CDR3 consists of 14 residues. The germline V gene encodes CDR1 SGHTS and CDR2 YDEGEE. Germline trimming cut 4 bases from V and 1 base from J; bases unmatched to any gene: 3. The CDR3 spells CASSPTGGTDTQYF. For the CDR3, the DNA is TGTGCCAGCAGCCCCACAGGGGGCACAGATACGCAGTATTTT.